This T cell receptor (beta chain) appears in the sequencing data of a study of cytomegalovirus exposure and HLA in healthy donors. Findings of the study overall: Being productive about 87% or about 30% of the time was typical of most TCR beta V segments in an earlier analysis.

The PCR was carried out with 60 Vbeta primers and 13 Jbeta primers. The method was immunoSEQ multiplex PCR; TCRdb's version includes in-frame clones alone and lacks a portion of them. This sample has tens of thousands of clones; approximately 84% occur once, and the top ten carry 4.5% to 7%. This clone was observed a few times. Its antigen is unidentified. The CDR3 is 14 residues long. The germline CDR1 and CDR2 sequences are PRHDT and FYEKMQ (reference sequence). V lost 5 bases and J 5 bases, leaving 13 bases between the germline ends. The chain joins TRBV13 to TRBJ2-1, with D maybe TRBD1 (6 bases). The sequenced sample was PBMCs. The clonotype was recovered from a young woman in good health and CMV-seropositive. Here the CDR3 DNA reads TGTGCCAGCAGCATGACAGGCTCTAACAATGAGCAGTTCTTC. It specifies CASSMTGSNNEQFF. The variable domain in full, with the rest retrieved from reference TRBV13 and TRBJ2-1, is AAGVIQSPRHLIKEKRETATLKCYPIPRHDTVYWYQQGPGQDPQFLISFYEKMQSDKGSIPDRFSAQQFSDYHSELNMSSLELGDSALYFCASSMTGSNNEQFFGPGTRLTVL.